A single sample gave rise to the 13 T cell receptor beta chains below, sequenced in a study of early T cells in non-severe SARS-CoV-2 infection. One entry per CDR3 protein results from TCRdb running MiXCR on the 5' RACE reads. The data hold over 90,000 distinct CDR3 sequences, with 10% to 15% observed a single time. Source: whole blood, taken at baseline. All receptors derive from an adult who was a healthcare worker with PCR-confirmed SARS-CoV-2 infection or an uninfected control (not recorded which).

This clonotype was found a few times. The genes are TRBV3-1 and TRBJ2-1; perhaps TRBD2 as D (5 bases). The CDR3 is 14 residues long. The germline V gene encodes CDR1 LGHDT and CDR2 YNNKEL (reference sequence). V was pared by 2 bases and J by 6 bases, with 11 bases between. CDR3 sequence (DNA): TGTGCCAGCAGCCAACTGAGTCGGGGCAATGAGCAGTTCTTC. It is translated as CASSQLSRGNEQFF.

This clonotype was seen at least ten times. This chain uses TRBV5-6 with TRBJ2-2; possible D gene TRBD2, 5 bases. Germline V gene sequence: CDR1 SGHDT, CDR2 YYEEEE. The V end lost 2 bases, the J end lost 1 base, and 6 bases lay between the germline ends. The CDR3 contains 14 residues. The CDR3: CASSLGGNTGELFF. The CDR3 DNA sequence: TGTGCCAGCAGCTTAGGAGGGAACACCGGGGAGCTGTTTTTT.

The chain links TRBV9 to TRBJ1-2; 9 bases match TRBD1. The CDR3 loop spans 17 amino acids. The germline gives CDR1 SGDLS, CDR2 YYNGEE. With V trimmed by 4 bases and J by 4 bases, 14 bases remained unmatched. This CDR3 reads CASSTPGWDRESYGYTF. The CDR3 bases are TGTGCCAGCAGCACCCCCGGTTGGGACAGGGAGAGCTATGGCTACACCTTC. The full variable domain, completed using reference TRBV9 and TRBJ1-2, is DSGVTQTPKHLITATGQRVTLRCSPRSGDLSVYWYQQSLDQGLQFLIQYYNGEERAKGNILERFSAQQFPDLHSELNLSSLELGDSALYFCASSTPGWDRESYGYTFGSGTRLTVV.

This clonotype appeared a few times. This chain uses TRBV12-3 or TRBV12-4 with TRBJ2-7, with 10 bases lining up with TRBD1. CDR3 length: 12 residues. The J segment lost 11 bases and the V segment lost 5 bases, leaving 6 bases of the junction unmatched. The CDR3: CASSAGTGDEYF. The CDR3 nucleotides read TGTGCCAGCAGTGCCGGGACAGGGGATGAGTACTTC.

This clonotype was recorded at least ten times. This rearrangement joins TRBV12-3 or TRBV12-4 to TRBJ2-3; 7 bases are shared with TRBD1. The CDR3 length is 12 residues. J lost 11 bases, V lost 5 bases, and 7 bases had no gene match. CDR3 nucleotides: TGTGCCAGCAGTCCCAGGGGGATGTGGCAGTATTTT. Translation: CASSPRGMWQYF.

By sample fraction, this clonotype is medium-sized (0.01 to 0.1%). The chain recombines TRBV20-1 with TRBJ1-2; D perhaps matches TRBD1 (6 bases). The germline V gene encodes CDR1 DFQATT and CDR2 SNEGSKA (reference sequence). V dropped 6 bases and J dropped 6 bases, with 14 bases sitting between them. The CDR3 is made up of 12 amino acids. The CDR3 DNA is TGCAGTGCGCCGGGACAAGAGGATGGCTACACCTTC. It codes for CSAPGQEDGYTF.

This clonotype was found a few times. V and J are TRBV5-1 and TRBJ1-1; 8 nucleotides align to TRBD1. Per germline, CDR1 SGHRS and CDR2 YFSETQ. The CDR3 covers 16 residues. The V segment lost 1 base and the J segment 4 bases; nucleotides outside the gene matches: 9. The CDR3 nucleotides are TGCGCCAGCAGCTTGTTAAGCCAGGGGGCAAGCACTGAAGCTTTCTTT. This sequence encodes CASSLLSQGASTEAFF.

V usage is TRBV12-3 or TRBV12-4 and J usage is TRBJ2-3, with 10 positions matching TRBD2. This CDR3 comprises 17 residues. The junction had 4 bases not matched to a gene; V was cut back by 1 base and J by 0 bases. The CDR3 sequence is CASSLEGLAESTDTQYF. In DNA form, the CDR3 reads TGTGCCAGCAGTTTAGAAGGACTAGCGGAGAGCACAGATACGCAGTATTTT.

This clonotype was seen ten or more times. The chain couples TRBV19 to TRBJ2-2, with D unresolved. This CDR3 has 15 amino acids. V gave up 6 bases and J gave up 2 bases, with 13 bases separating them. CDR1 is LNHDA and CDR2 is SQIVND in the germline V gene (reference sequence). The CDR3 spells CASSTGPSNTGELFF. The DNA for the CDR3 is TGTGCCAGTAGCACCGGACCCAGCAACACCGGGGAGCTGTTTTTT.

The CDR3 reads CASSQTPTGEYNSPLHF. CDR3 bases: TGTGCCAGCAGCCAAACGCCGACAGGGGAGTATAATTCACCCCTCCACTTT. The chain uses TRBV4-2 and TRBJ1-6, with TRBD1 identical over 8 bases. Germline-derived CDR1 and CDR2 are LGHNA and YNFKEQ. The trim removed 2 bases at V and 4 bases at J, leaving 7 bases unmatched. The CDR3 runs 17 residues.

This clonotype was picked up a small number of times. This chain joins TRBV5-6 and TRBJ2-3, with 11 bases that match TRBD2. V was pared by 1 base and J by 4 bases, with 5 bases of the junction left unmatched. Germline CDR1 is SGHDT and CDR2 is YYEEEE. This CDR3 contains 16 residues. Here the CDR3 reads CASSLIAGGLSDTQYF. The CDR3 DNA reads TGTGCCAGCAGCTTGATAGCGGGAGGGCTCTCAGATACGCAGTATTTT.

Only a few counts were recorded for this clonotype. The V and J genes are TRBV9 and TRBJ2-7; TRBD1 might be the D (5 bases). The CDR3 is 13 amino acids. Trimming removed 0 bases from V and 5 bases from J, with 9 bases in between. Germline V CDR1 and CDR2: SGDLS, YYNGEE. CDR3 amino acids: CASSVAGNNEQYF. CDR3 DNA: TGTGCCAGCAGCGTAGCAGGGAACAACGAGCAGTACTTC.

This clonotype was observed a few times. The V gene is TRBV5-1, the J gene TRBJ2-3; no clear D gene. Trimming took off 0 bases at V and 1 base at J, with 9 bases between the two ends. Germline-derived CDR1 and CDR2 are SGHRS and YFSETQ. The CDR3 has 15 residues. CDR3 sequence (DNA): TGCGCCAGCAGCTTGGAAGGGATTGGCACAGATACGCAGTATTTT. The encoded protein is CASSLEGIGTDTQYF.